This T cell receptor (beta chain) was captured in a study of blood T cell repertoires in COVID-19. Generated by immunoSEQ multiplex PCR, the TCRdb table keeps only in-frame clones and is missing some. Here the sample spans roughly 250,000 clones, approximately 90% being singletons. Participants reported their clinical history, and cohort assignment relied on those reports. With V trimmed by 7 bases and J by 4 bases, 15 bases remained unmatched. The CDR3 contains 16 residues. Germline lookup yields CDR1 SGHTA and CDR2 FQGNSA. The sequenced material came from PBMCs or T cells enriched from blood (not recorded which). The genes are TRBV7-2 and TRBJ2-5; 7 nucleotides line up with TRBD1. This TCR derives from a woman in her thirties or forties with acute COVID-19. The CDR3 reads CASTLQGVKMGETQYF. CDR3 sequence (DNA): TGTGCCAGCACCCTCCAGGGGGTGAAGATGGGAGAGACCCAGTACTTC. The complete variable domain, with remaining parts taken from reference TRBV7-2 and TRBJ2-5, reads GAGVSQSPSNKVTEKGKDVELRCDPISGHTALYWYRQSLGQGLEFLIYFQGNSAPDKSGLPSDRFSAERTGGSVSTLTIQRTQQEDSAVYLCASTLQGVKMGETQYFGPGTRLLVL.